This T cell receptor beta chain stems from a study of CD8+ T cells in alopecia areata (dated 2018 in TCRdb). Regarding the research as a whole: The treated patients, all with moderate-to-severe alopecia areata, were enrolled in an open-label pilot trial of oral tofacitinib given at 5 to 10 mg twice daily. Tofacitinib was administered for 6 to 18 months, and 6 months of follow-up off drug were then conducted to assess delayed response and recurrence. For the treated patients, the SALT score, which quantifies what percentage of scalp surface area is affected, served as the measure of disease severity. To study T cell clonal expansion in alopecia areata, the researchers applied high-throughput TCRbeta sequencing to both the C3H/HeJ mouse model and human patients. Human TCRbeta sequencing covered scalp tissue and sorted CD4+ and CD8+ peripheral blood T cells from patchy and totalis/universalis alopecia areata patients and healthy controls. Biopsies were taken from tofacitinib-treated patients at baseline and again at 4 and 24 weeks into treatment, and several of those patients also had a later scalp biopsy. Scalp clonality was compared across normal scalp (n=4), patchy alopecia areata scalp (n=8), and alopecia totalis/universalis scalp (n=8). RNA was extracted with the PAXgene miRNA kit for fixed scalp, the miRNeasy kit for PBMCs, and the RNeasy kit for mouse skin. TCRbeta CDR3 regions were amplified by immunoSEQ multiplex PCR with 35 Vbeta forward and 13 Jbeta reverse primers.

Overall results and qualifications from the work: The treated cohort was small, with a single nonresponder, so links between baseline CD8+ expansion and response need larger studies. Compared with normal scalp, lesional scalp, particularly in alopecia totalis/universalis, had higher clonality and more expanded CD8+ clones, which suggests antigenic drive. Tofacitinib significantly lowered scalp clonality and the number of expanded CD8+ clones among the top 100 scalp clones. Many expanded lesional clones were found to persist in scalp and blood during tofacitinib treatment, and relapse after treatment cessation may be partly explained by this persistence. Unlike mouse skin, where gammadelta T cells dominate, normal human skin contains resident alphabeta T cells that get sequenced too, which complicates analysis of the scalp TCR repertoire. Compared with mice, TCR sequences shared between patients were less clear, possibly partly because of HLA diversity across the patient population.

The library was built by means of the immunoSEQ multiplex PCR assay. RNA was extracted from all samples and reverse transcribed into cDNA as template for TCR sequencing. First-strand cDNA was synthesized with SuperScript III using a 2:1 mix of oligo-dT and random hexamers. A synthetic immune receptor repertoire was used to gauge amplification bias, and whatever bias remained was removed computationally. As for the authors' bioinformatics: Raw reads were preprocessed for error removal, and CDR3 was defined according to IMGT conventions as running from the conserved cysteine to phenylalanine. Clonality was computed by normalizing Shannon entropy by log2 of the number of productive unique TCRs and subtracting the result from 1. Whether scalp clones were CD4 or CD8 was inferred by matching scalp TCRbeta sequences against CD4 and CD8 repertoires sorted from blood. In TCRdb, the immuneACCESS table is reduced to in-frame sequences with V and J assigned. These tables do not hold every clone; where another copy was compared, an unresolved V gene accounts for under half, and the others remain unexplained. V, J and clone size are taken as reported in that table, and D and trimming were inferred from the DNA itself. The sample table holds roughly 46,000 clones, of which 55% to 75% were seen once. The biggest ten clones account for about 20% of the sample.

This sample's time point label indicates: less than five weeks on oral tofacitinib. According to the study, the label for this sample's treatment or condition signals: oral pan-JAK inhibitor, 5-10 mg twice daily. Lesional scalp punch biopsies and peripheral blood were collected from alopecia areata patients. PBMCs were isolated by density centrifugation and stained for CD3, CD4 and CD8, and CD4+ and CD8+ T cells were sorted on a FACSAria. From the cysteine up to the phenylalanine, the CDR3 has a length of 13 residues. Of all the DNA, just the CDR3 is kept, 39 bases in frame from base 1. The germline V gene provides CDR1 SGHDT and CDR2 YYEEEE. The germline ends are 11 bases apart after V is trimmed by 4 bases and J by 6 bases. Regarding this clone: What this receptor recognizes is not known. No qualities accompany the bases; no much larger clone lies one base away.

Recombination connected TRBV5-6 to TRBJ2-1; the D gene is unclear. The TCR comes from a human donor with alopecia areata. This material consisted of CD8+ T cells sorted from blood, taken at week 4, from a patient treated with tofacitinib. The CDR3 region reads CASSLQLSNEQFF. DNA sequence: TGTGCCAGCAGCCTACAACTCTCCAATGAGCAGTTCTTC.